The 9 T cell receptor beta chains reported below all come from one sample, sequenced in a study of cytomegalovirus exposure and HLA in healthy donors. Primers: 60 Vbeta forward and 13 Jbeta reverse. Here immunoSEQ multiplex PCR was the method, and the copy in TCRdb shows in-frame clones only, minus some. This table has 85,000 to 100,000 clones, approximately 78% appearing once. The specimen was PBMCs. The receptors originated from a woman in her sixties or seventies in good health and CMV-seronegative.

V gene TRBV5-1 combines with J gene TRBJ2-3; D unresolved. V was trimmed by 0 bases and J by 6 bases, leaving 14 bases between them. The CDR3 has 15 residues. CDR1 and CDR2 (germline): SGHRS, YFSETQ. CDR3 loop: CASSLVSLTSDTQYF. CDR3 sequence (DNA): TGCGCCAGCAGCTTGGTGTCACTAACGTCGGATACGCAGTATTTT. Filled out from reference TRBV5-1 and TRBJ2-3, the complete variable domain reads KAGVTQTPRYLIKTRGQQVTLSCSPISGHRSVSWYQQTPGQGLQFLFEYFSETQRNKGNFPGRFSGRQFSNSRSEMNVSTLELGDSALYLCASSLVSLTSDTQYFGPGTRLTVL.

The chain carries TRBV6-5 and TRBJ1-1, with D unresolved. This CDR3 spans 15 amino acids. Germline V CDR1 and CDR2: MNHEY, SVGAGI. V was trimmed by 2 bases and J by 1 base, leaving 11 bases between them. This CDR3 reads CASSYEANTNTEAFF. The DNA for the CDR3 is TGTGCCAGCAGTTACGAGGCGAACACGAACACTGAAGCTTTCTTT.

This rearrangement joins TRBV7-2 to TRBJ2-5; D remains ambiguous. Germline V CDR1 and CDR2: SGHTA, FQGNSA. The V end lost 5 bases, the J end lost 1 base, and 2 bases lay between the germline ends. The CDR3 contains 11 residues. The CDR3 reads CASSLQETQYF. In DNA, the CDR3 is TGTGCCAGCAGCCTCCAAGAGACCCAGTACTTC.

A single count supports this clone. The chain has TRBV2 and TRBJ2-5; 8 bases agree with TRBD2. The CDR3 is made up of 14 amino acids. The V gene end was trimmed by 7 bases and the J gene end by 5 bases; junction bases not matched to a gene: 9. Germline CDR1 is SNHLY and CDR2 is FYNNEI. CDR3 nucleotide sequence: TGTGCCAGCAAAAGAACTAGCGGCAGGGAGACCCAGTACTTC. This encodes CASKRTSGRETQYF.

The chain joins TRBV18 to TRBJ1-5; D uncertain. The CDR3 sequence is 15 residues long. V was pared by 3 bases and J by 2 bases, with 11 bases between. Looked up from germline, CDR1 is KGHSH and CDR2 is LQKENI. In nucleotides, the CDR3 is TGTGCCAGCTCACCGTCGAGGGTAGGCAATCAGCCCCAGCATTTT. Translated, it gives CASSPSRVGNQPQHF.

V and J are TRBV11-2 and TRBJ2-5; D is perhaps TRBD1 (5 bases). Germline V gives CDR1 SGHAT, CDR2 FQNNGV. The CDR3 covers 15 residues. Trimming took 2 bases from V and 4 from J, leaving 14 bases between them. The CDR3: CASSLLGPSGETQYF. For the CDR3, the DNA is TGTGCCAGCAGCTTATTGGGGCCTTCGGGAGAGACCCAGTACTTC.

In its sample, this clone was seen a few times. V gene TRBV5-8 combines with J gene TRBJ1-1; the match to TRBD1 covers 8 bases. V was clipped by 4 bases and J by 2 bases; unmatched bases: 13. Germline V gene sequence: CDR1 SGHTS, CDR2 YDEGEE. The CDR3 has 17 amino acids. The CDR3 loop is CASSRPRTGWLNTEAFF. CDR3 bases: TGTGCCAGCAGCCGACCCCGGACAGGGTGGTTAAACACTGAAGCTTTCTTT.

The chain uses TRBV19 and TRBJ2-1; 8 bases fit TRBD1. This CDR3 has 15 residues. Germline V lookup: CDR1 LNHDA, CDR2 SQIVND (reference sequence). After removal of 3 bases from V and 9 bases from J, the junction contained 10 bases not matched to a gene. The CDR3 region has the DNA TGTGCCAGTAGTATTCCAAACAGGGGGACGGGTGAGCAGTTCTTC. The encoded protein is CASSIPNRGTGEQFF.

This sequence joins TRBV19 and TRBJ1-5; 8 bases map to TRBD1. CDR1 is LNHDA and CDR2 is SQIVND in the germline V gene (reference sequence). V lost 9 bases to trimming and J lost 5 bases; unmatched junction nucleotides: 12. The CDR3 sequence is 15 residues long. CDR3 in DNA: TGTGCCAGCCTTCGGACAGGGAGGCCTGATCAGCCCCAGCATTTT. It is translated as CASLRTGRPDQPQHF. The complete variable domain, with remaining parts taken from reference TRBV19 and TRBJ1-5, reads DGGITQSPKYLFRKEGQNVTLSCEQNLNHDAMYWYRQDPGQGLRLIYYSQIVNDFQKGDIAEGYSVSREKKESFPLTVTSAQKNPTAFYLCASLRTGRPDQPQHFGDGTRLSIL.